Here is one T cell receptor (beta chain) with its context. Random hexamers were used to reverse transcribe an amount of 0.5 to 1 ug RNA. TCRdb used MiXCR to reprocess the immunoSEQ multiplex PCR reads, holding one entry per CDR3 protein. The sample lists about 200,000 distinct CDR3 sequences, 95% occurring once. From blood CD8+ and CD4+ T cells, TCR beta sequences were generated. Each multiple sclerosis control was a treatment-naive patient with relapsing-remitting disease that was either stable or active. The authors negatively isolated CD8+ and CD4+ T cells and FACS-enriched TEMRA cells. These data originate in a study of CD8 T cells in Susac syndrome. The CDR3 consists of 14 residues. With 3 bases removed from V and 2 bases from J, the gap between germline ends came to 13 bases. Germline V gives CDR1 GTSNPN, CDR2 SVGIG (reference sequence).

Sequenced input: CD4+ T cells from PBMCs. The chain uses TRBV30 and TRBJ1-2; D is unclear. This sequence originates from a human donor with multiple sclerosis. The CDR3 protein is CAWSQFQGNYGYTF. The CDR3, as DNA: TGTGCCTGGAGCCAATTTCAAGGGAACTATGGCTACACCTTC.